Here is one T cell receptor (beta chain) with its context. What it recognizes is unknown. The data derive from a study of cytomegalovirus exposure and HLA in healthy donors. Study-wide points: More clonal expansion characterized HLA-associated TCR beta chains than equally common others in a later analysis. CMV serostatus was the sole immune exposure data available. In an earlier analysis, most TCR beta V segments were productive about 87% or about 30% of the time.

The PCR used 60 Vbeta and 13 Jbeta primers. Libraries were prepared by immunoSEQ multiplex PCR; TCRdb keeps only in-frame clonotypes and omits some of them. The table counts roughly 73,000 clones; roughly an eighth lies in the top ten. With 2 bases removed from V and 4 bases from J, the gap between germline ends came to 11 bases. This CDR3 region has 14 residues. In germline, CDR1 is MNHEY, CDR2 SVGAGI. This chain links TRBV6-5 with TRBJ1-2; maybe TRBD1 (5 bases). Input material: PBMCs. The receptor was isolated from a man in his fifties in good health and CMV-seropositive. The CDR3 sequence is CASSYKDTGYGYTF. The CDR3 coding sequence is TGTGCCAGCAGTTACAAGGATACAGGCTATGGCTACACCTTC.